The clone carrying this T cell receptor (beta chain) showed up just a few times. The germline V gene has CDR1 SGDLS and CDR2 YYNGEE. The V end was cut by 0 bases, the J end by 4 bases, with 7 bases between. The CDR3 is 13 amino acids. These data are taken from a study of spatial heterogeneity in lung cancer. At the level of the study: More than eight raw reads, on average, carried each unique TCR and UMI combination.

TCRdb passed the 5' RACE reads through MiXCR, listing each CDR3 protein once. The sample shows some 83,000 distinct CDR3 sequences, approximately 20% of them seen only once. Documented time point: sample taken at primary tumor resection. Sequencing of whole RNA from tumor, nontumor lung or frozen PBMC involved no sorting. A total of fewer than 80 untreated early-stage non-small cell lung cancer patients served as donors. The receptor was derived from a male donor with early-stage non-small cell lung cancer. The input for sequencing was PBMCs, taken at surgery. The genes are TRBV9 and TRBJ1-2; D is possibly TRBD1 (6 bases). CDR3: CASSVGQAYGYTF. CDR3 coding DNA: TGTGCCAGCAGCGTAGGACAGGCCTATGGCTACACCTTC.